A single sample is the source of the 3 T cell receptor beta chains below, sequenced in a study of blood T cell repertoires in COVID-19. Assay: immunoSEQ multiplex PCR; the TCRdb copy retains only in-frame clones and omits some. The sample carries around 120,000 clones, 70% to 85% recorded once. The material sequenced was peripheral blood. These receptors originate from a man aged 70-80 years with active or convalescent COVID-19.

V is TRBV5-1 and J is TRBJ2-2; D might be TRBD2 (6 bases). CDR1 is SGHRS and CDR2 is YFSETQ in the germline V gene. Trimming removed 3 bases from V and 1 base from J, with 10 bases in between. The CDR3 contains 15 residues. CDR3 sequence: CASSSGLQNTGELFF. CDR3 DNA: TGCGCCAGCAGCTCGGGACTGCAGAACACCGGGGAGCTGTTTTTT.

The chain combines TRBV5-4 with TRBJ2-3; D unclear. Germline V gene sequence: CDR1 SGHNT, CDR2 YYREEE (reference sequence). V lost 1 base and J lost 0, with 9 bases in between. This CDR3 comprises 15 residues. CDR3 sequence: CASSLRSPSTDTQYF. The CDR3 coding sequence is TGTGCCAGCAGCTTGCGGTCCCCTAGCACAGATACGCAGTATTTT.

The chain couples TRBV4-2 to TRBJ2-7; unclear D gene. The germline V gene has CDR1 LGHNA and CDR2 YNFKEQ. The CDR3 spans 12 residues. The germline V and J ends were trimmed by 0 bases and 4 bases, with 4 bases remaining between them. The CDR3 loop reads CASSQDGYEQYF. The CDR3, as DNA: TGTGCCAGCAGCCAAGACGGTTACGAGCAGTACTTC.